These 11 T cell receptor beta chains share one sample of origin, sequenced in a study of cytomegalovirus exposure and HLA in healthy donors. Amplification used 60 Vbeta primers and 13 Jbeta primers. Measured with immunoSEQ multiplex PCR; TCRdb has only the in-frame clones, and not every one. The sample comprises 100,000 or so clones, around 85% of which are singletons, and approximately 6.9% rests with the top ten. Material for sequencing was PBMCs. The receptors originated from a man under 40 in good health and CMV-seropositive.

This clone was counted between two and nine times. The chain carries TRBV7-2 and TRBJ1-5; no firm D call. Trimming cost V 5 bases and J 7 bases, with 12 bases left between them. CDR3 size: 13 residues. The germline V gene has CDR1 SGHTA and CDR2 FQGNSA. The CDR3 region is CASSEGPRQPQHF. In DNA, the CDR3 is TGTGCCAGCAGCGAAGGCCCGCGGCAGCCCCAGCATTTT.

The chain is built from TRBV21-1 and TRBJ2-7; the table's D gene call, TRBD1, was not cross checked with the DNA. TRBV21-1 constitutes a pseudogene. CDR3 length equals 15 residues. The CDR3 DNA reads TGTGCCAGCATTATTAGACAGTGCCTCTCCTACGAGCAGTACTTC. This translates into CASIIRQCLSYEQYF.

CDR3 nucleotides: TGTGCCAGCAGTTTAGCCAGGGGGCAAGGGGAGCAGTACTTC. It encodes CASSLARGQGEQYF. J is TRBJ2-5 and V is TRBV27; 8 nucleotides agree with TRBD1. This CDR3 region has 14 residues. The germline V gene has CDR1 MNHEY and CDR2 SMNVEV (reference sequence). J was trimmed by 11 bases and V by 2 bases; bases with no gene match: 10.

This sequence joins TRBV9 and TRBJ1-4, with 10 positions matching TRBD1. The CDR3 consists of 14 residues. The trim removed 3 bases at V and 11 bases at J, leaving 7 bases unmatched. Germline V gene sequence: CDR1 SGDLS, CDR2 YYNGEE. The CDR3 sequence: CASSERQGAGKLFF. The CDR3 DNA is TGTGCCAGCAGCGAGCGACAGGGGGCGGGTAAACTGTTTTTT.

The genes are TRBV5-1 and TRBJ2-3; 12 bases line up with TRBD2. The trim removed 4 bases at V and 8 bases at J, leaving 5 bases unmatched. The germline CDR1 and CDR2 sequences are SGHRS and YFSETQ. This CDR3 has 14 amino acids. The CDR3 nucleotides are TGCGCCAGCAGCCCTAGCGGGGGGGCGCCTACGCAGTATTTT. This sequence encodes CASSPSGGAPTQYF.

This chain connects TRBV4-3 to TRBJ1-4; D may be TRBD1 (6 bases). CDR1 is LGHNA and CDR2 is YSLEER in the germline V gene. The CDR3 totals 14 residues. Trimming pared 3 bases from V and 4 bases from J, leaving 9 bases between. CDR3 nucleotide sequence: TGCGCCAGCAGCCAGGGCAGGGGTAATGAAAAACTGTTTTTT. It specifies CASSQGRGNEKLFF.

The V and J genes are TRBV6-1 and TRBJ1-4, with D maybe TRBD1 (6 bases). V was pared by 4 bases and J by 5 bases, with 20 bases between. The CDR3 spans 17 residues. Germline lookup yields CDR1 MNHNS and CDR2 SASEGT. The chain's CDR3 is CASSGGGWTETNEKLFF. CDR3 sequence (DNA): TGTGCCAGCAGTGGGGGGGGTTGGACAGAGACGAATGAAAAACTGTTTTTT.

The chain's CDR3 is CASSSDRGSNQPQHF. As DNA, the CDR3 is TGTGCCAGCAGCTCCGACAGGGGAAGCAATCAGCCCCAGCATTTT. The J gene is TRBJ1-5, the V gene TRBV5-4; 8 nucleotides agree with TRBD1. Germline loops: CDR1 SGHNT, CDR2 YYREEE (reference sequence). The CDR3 covers 15 residues. V was pared by 3 bases and J by 1 base, with 3 bases of the junction left unmatched.

This sequence joins TRBV19 and TRBJ1-1; D might be TRBD1 (6 bases). Trimming removed 7 bases at V and 6 bases at J, with 18 bases between. CDR1 LNHDA and CDR2 SQIVND come from the germline V gene (reference sequence). The CDR3 covers 14 residues. CDR3 DNA sequence: TGTGCCAGTACCACTCAGGGGATGGGGGCTGAAGCTTTCTTT. It is translated as CASTTQGMGAEAFF.

This clone was recorded only once. DNA of the CDR3: TGTGCCAGCAGCCCCGTTCGGTCCAATAATGAAAAACTGTTTTTT. This encodes CASSPVRSNNEKLFF. V usage is TRBV11-2 and J usage is TRBJ1-4; D unclear. The CDR3 runs 15 residues. The germline gives CDR1 SGHAT, CDR2 FQNNGV. V lost 5 bases to trimming and J lost 4 bases, with 14 bases between them.

The rearrangement links TRBV6-6 to TRBJ1-1; a possible D gene is TRBD1 (6 bases). From germline, CDR1 is MNHNY and CDR2 SVGAGI (reference sequence). This CDR3 has 14 amino acids. V was cut by 6 bases and J by 9 bases, with 20 bases left in between. CDR3 protein: CASRPRQVVAKAFF. The CDR3 DNA is TGTGCCAGCAGACCCCGACAGGTGGTGGCCAAAGCTTTCTTT.